The clone carrying this TCR beta chain was recorded only once. Trimming shortened V by 5 bases and J by 10 bases, and 11 bases separated the two germline ends. The CDR3 spans 11 residues. The data were taken from a study of blood T cell repertoires in COVID-19. The overall study: COVID-19 samples, acute and convalescent, were from the United States, Italy and Spain. The cDNA or gDNA used as material had been derived from T cells, B-cell-depleted T cells, or PBMCs.

Seattle patient enrollment occurred during active infection, with longitudinal follow-up thereafter. In the authors' methods: How many nucleated cells were present was estimated from reference gene primer amplification. TCRdb's table, derived via immunoSEQ multiplex PCR, lists solely in-frame clones and lacks some. That table furnishes V, J and clone size, whereas the DNA furnished D and trimming. This table has about 210,000 clones, roughly four fifths appearing once. The sequence derives from an elderly woman with COVID-19, enrolled during active disease. The gene calls are TRBV12-3 or TRBV12-4 and TRBJ1-1; the D gene is possibly TRBD1 (5 bases). The material sequenced was peripheral blood. This chain's CDR3 is CASSRGGGAFF. CDR3 DNA sequence: TGTGCCAGCAGTAGGGGCGGGGGAGCTTTCTTT.